The sequence of this T cell receptor (beta chain) was determined in a study of T cell repertoires in cytomegalovirus infection (dated by TCRdb to about 2019). Regarding the study in general: Peptide stimulations targeted recently identified HLA-C-restricted CMV epitopes, whose presentation resists viral immunomodulation, together with well-studied HLA-B-restricted epitopes. The HLA type of each donor mattered for the analysis, because public TCR beta signatures pointed to carriage of CMV infection along with the matching HLA type.

Its CDR3 holds 17 amino acids, cysteine through phenylalanine. Only CDR3 DNA is held: 51 bases, read in frame from base 1. CDR1 and CDR2, per the germline V gene, are SNHLY and FYNNEI. From V the trimming removes 1 base and from J it removes 0 bases, while the gene matches leave 6 bases of the junction unaccounted for. The sequencer was an Illumina HiSeq 1500. The public sequencing data were trimmed at Q25 with fastp and processed into clonotypes with MiXCR by TCRdb, which kept only in-frame beta chains. Rows merge per CDR3 protein into single entries with the most common DNA and genes. Present in this sample are some 500,000 distinct CDR3 sequences, about 39% of which were seen just once. Together, the top ten hold around 46% of the sample. Paper-wide results and their limitations: Cumulative frequency of public TCR beta family members discriminated carriers of CMV infection plus the relevant HLA type in this cohort and an independent 352-donor cohort. The ex vivo response was dominated by HLA-C-restricted CMV-specific TCR beta clonotypes, and the single most frequent clonotype in two of eight donors was supplied by these HLA-C-restricted clonotypes.

The treatment or condition label corresponds to: in vitro stimulation with specific CMV peptide epitopes to enrich CMV-specific T cells. About this clonotype: This receptor's antigen is unknown. No much larger clone exists at a distance of one base, and base qualities are not known.

This clonotype was sampled from a human donor in good health (CMV status not recorded). Some clones in this sample may be carry-over from other donors' samples. The chain is assembled from TRBV2 and TRBJ1-3; 7 central nucleotides agree with TRBD1. Sequencing used cultured PBMCs, obtained from culture after CMV antigen stimulation. The CDR3 in this case is CASSEDPGGSSGNTIYF. The DNA sequence is given as TGTGCCAGCAGTGAAGATCCAGGGGGGAGCTCTGGAAACACCATATATTTT.